This TCR beta chain was obtained from a study of T cell responses to AZD1222 COVID-19 vaccine (dated by TCRdb to the early 2020s). Notes on the research overall: A total of just over 230 trial participants underwent TCR sequencing, of whom about 200 had received two doses of AZD1222 and around 25 had received two doses of the MenACWY control vaccine. Trial participants were enrolled by age into subgroups of 18-55, 56-69 and 70-plus years, and roughly 150, 30 and 60 TCR-sequenced participants, respectively, were included in these subgroups.

V drops 4 bases and J drops 0 bases, leaving 7 bases in between. CDR1 and CDR2 (LNHNV, YYDKDF) derive from the germline V gene (reference sequence). Taken from cysteine to phenylalanine, the CDR3 has 14 residues. Only CDR3 DNA remains: 42 bases, in frame from the first base. What the authors observed across the whole study: Participants were mostly white British and included more females than males, and it was suggested by the authors that clonal diversity may have been underestimated. No day 14 peak-response samples were available, so repertoires were characterized only after the peak T cell response. In the small 56-69-year group, the increase in depth fell short of significance, most likely because of low power. Epitopes outside the regions mutated in the B.1.351 and B.1.1.7 variants were reportedly recognized by nearly half of the unique spike-specific TCRs. The whole spike protein was spanned by vaccine-associated CD4 TCRs, and dominant responses were seen in regions 160-218 and 743-854. A significant rise in spike-specific TCR breadth and depth was observed after two AZD1222 doses relative to day 0 and relative to MenACWY recipients. Conclusions about previously exposed vaccinees were limited because only six AZD1222 recipients were SARS-CoV-2 seropositive at baseline.

The time point label, as the study defines it: about 28 days (+/-7) after the second vaccine dose. AZD1222 recipients given second doses at about 4 weeks or at about 12 weeks were pooled, since spike-specific TCR depth and breadth were not found to differ between the two schedules. Vaccinee samples were obtained from the UK trials COV001 and COV002, which included a single-blind randomized controlled phase 2/3 trial of AZD1222 (ChAdOx1 nCoV-19) in healthy adults. Trial participant PBMC samples were collected at day 0 and day 28 after the second dose for TCRbeta chain sequencing. The CDR3 regions of human TCRbeta chains were subjected to immunosequencing. In the original analysis: TCRs in the repertoires were matched against a reference library of SARS-CoV-2-specific TCRs that had been generated with the MIRA antigen-specificity platform. Breadth meant the fraction of unique TCRs that were SARS-CoV-2-associated, whereas depth meant the fraction of total T cells that were SARS-CoV-2-associated. Using the MIRA data, every spike-specific TCR was mapped to the spike region that the TCR reacted to and assigned to either a CD4 or a CD8 class. Log10-transformed breadth and depth values were compared by one-way ANOVA with Sidak's multiple comparisons tests. Not all clones reach the TCRdb copy of this immuneACCESS table, which keeps in-frame sequences only. Checked studies attribute under half of the gap to unresolved V genes and leave the rest unexplained. Clone size and the V and J calls come from that table; the DNA yielded D and trimming. This sample has 15,000 to 20,000 clones in its table, and over 60% of those were observed once. The ten largest clones take up 12% to 15% of the sample.

To note about this clone: Which antigen it targets is not known. The sample holds no much larger clone one base away, and base qualities are not on file.

The sequence links TRBV15 to TRBJ1-3; a confident D gene designation cannot be given. Specimen: peripheral blood, collected 28 days after the second AZD1222 dose. The origin of this receptor is an adult who received the AZD1222 COVID-19 vaccine. The CDR3 is CATSTGDSGNTIYF. The bases are TGTGCCACCAGCACCGGAGACTCTGGAAACACCATATATTTT. Outside the CDR3, residues come from the reference TRBV15 and TRBJ1-3 proteins, so the full variable domain is: DAMVIQNPRYQVTQFGKPVTLSCSQTLNHNVMYWYQQKSSQAPKLLFHYYDKDFNNEADTPDNFQSRRPNTSFCFLDIRSPGLGDTAMYLCATSTGDSGNTIYFGEGSWLTVV.